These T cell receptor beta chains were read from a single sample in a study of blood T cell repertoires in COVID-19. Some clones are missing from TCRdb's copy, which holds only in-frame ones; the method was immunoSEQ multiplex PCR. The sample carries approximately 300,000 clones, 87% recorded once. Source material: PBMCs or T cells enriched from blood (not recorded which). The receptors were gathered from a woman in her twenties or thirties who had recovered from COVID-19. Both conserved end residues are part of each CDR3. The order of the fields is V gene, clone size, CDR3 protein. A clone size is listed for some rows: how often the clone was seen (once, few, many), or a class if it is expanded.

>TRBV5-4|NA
CASSLAGGEIEKLFF
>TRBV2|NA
CASSPQGGNQPQHF
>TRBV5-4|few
CASSPTGVYGYTF
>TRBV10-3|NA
CAISESDRVDTEAFF
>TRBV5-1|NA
CASSLGWVSTEGKLFF
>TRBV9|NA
CASSVEPRGRPGELFF
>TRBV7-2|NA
CASSSQGGATEAFF
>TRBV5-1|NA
CASSPRQTYSGNTIYF
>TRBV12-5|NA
CASGRTSTGNTIYF
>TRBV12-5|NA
CASGLTPQGRATEAFF
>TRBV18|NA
CASSAIPSYEQYF
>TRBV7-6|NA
CASSIRYSSSGNTIYF
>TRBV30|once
CAWSLDSPGRGSPLHF
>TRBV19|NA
CASSRTSSGGRNEQFF
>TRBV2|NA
CASSPVYGYTF
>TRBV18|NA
CASSPRQDPYQETQYF
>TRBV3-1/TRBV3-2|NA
CASSLRTGHNSPLHF
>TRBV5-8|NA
CASSLGVVHSNQPQHF
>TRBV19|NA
CASDRGRMGHHGYTF
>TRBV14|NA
CASSQAMRSYNEQFF
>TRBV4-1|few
CASSQERVERATGGGELFF
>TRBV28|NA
CASSSPPRSYEQYF
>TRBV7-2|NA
CASSLRTGGFHEQYF
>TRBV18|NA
CASSTGGNQPQHF
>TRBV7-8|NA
CASSLEGTGERGYTF
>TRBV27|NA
CASSLSQFASTEAFF
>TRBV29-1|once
CSVHDPWAGMQETQYF
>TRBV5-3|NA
CARSLVPRQGKSSYNSPLHF
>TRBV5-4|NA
CASSLVGQRYGYTF
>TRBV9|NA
CASSIGISYEQYF
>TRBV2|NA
CASSLDRGNEQYF
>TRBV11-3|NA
CASSLAGKSKNTEAFF
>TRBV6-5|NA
CASRTGVGNTIYF
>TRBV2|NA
CASSDTVYGYTF
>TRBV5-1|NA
CASSLSSGANYGYTF
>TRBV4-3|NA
CASSQDSSYNEQFF
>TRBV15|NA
CATSLGQGTVYGYTF